This T cell receptor beta chain was profiled in a study of shared clonotypes between healthy human individuals. Study results and caveats: Though the depth was large, rarefaction showed that sorted-subset sequencing was incomplete. The four-donor shared clonotypes exceeded non-shared clonotypes in generation probability, with non-shared ones scoring lower.

Assay: immunoSEQ multiplex PCR; the TCRdb copy retains only in-frame clones and omits some. The sample yields a few hundred thousand clones, approximately 74% seen once. Points on this clone: Antigen unknown.

Germline CDR1 is SGHAT and CDR2 is FQNNGV. The V and J ends lost 4 bases and 9 bases, in that order; junction bases with no gene match: 8. This CDR3 has 14 residues. Healthy HIV-negative adults without recent acute infections or vaccinations served as donors. Each sample came from a Caucasian adult donor living in Nashville, Tennessee. This TCR was sampled from a man under 40 in good health. The sample taken for sequencing was memory CD4+ T cells sorted from blood. Subset indicated: CD45RA-negative fraction. The chain has TRBV11-2 and TRBJ2-1; 8 bases align to TRBD1. CDR3 in DNA: TGTGCCAGCAGCTACCAGGGACAGGTTGGTGAGCAGTTCTTC. Amino acid sequence: CASSYQGQVGEQFF. Filled out from reference TRBV11-2 and TRBJ2-1, the complete variable domain reads EAGVAQSPRYKIIEKRQSVAFWCNPISGHATLYWYQQILGQGPKLLIQFQNNGVVDDSQLPKDRFSAERLKGVDSTLKIQPAKLEDSAVYLCASSYQGQVGEQFFGPGTRLTVL.